This T cell receptor (beta chain) was found in a study of personalized T cell therapy for brain tumors (dated by TCRdb to the early 2020s). Study-level background: By uniting sequencing of tumor DNA/RNA and proteomic profiling via mass spectrometry, a proteogenomic approach pinpointed peptides restricted to the tumor.

The sample holds one count of this clone. Its antigen specificity is not known. No qualities accompany the bases; no much larger clone lies one base away. One read yields weak evidence. Taken from cysteine to phenylalanine, the CDR3 has 20 residues. Just CDR3 DNA is preserved here, 60 bases in frame from base 1. From the germline V gene (reference sequence), CDR1 is PRHDT and CDR2 is FYEKMQ. Trimming removed 1 base from V and 16 bases from J; the gene matches leave 30 bases unexplained. Ficoll density gradient centrifugation was used to isolate PBMCs, and IL-4 and GM-CSF were used to differentiate adherent monocytes into dendritic cells. Peptide-loaded DCs were irradiated and co-cultured with non-adherent cells at a 1:10 ratio, and on day 7 the proliferating cells were restimulated with fresh peptide-loaded DCs. Culture cytokines were IL-6, IL-7, IL-12 and IL-15 for the first stimulation, IL-7 plus IL-2 for the second, and IL-2 alone for the third. Expanded cells used for TCR sequencing were cryopreserved.

An RNeasy Mini Kit was used to extract RNA from the peptide-stimulated T cells, and the extracted RNA was used as input for TCR beta CDR3 sequencing. The immunoSEQ platform was used at survey-level resolution to carry out TCR Vbeta CDR3 sequencing. The paper's data handling went like this. Sequence results were analyzed and compiled with immunoSEQ ANALYZER v3.0. Sourced from immuneACCESS, this table was stored by TCRdb with only in-frame sequences that have V and J called. A share of the clones is absent; for the studies checked, an unresolved V gene accounts for under half, and the remainder has no known explanation. D and trimming come from the DNA, and the V and J calls and clone size come from that table. This sample comprises over 1,500 clones, 20% of them detected only once. The top ten clones comprise around 44% of the sample.

This chain joins TRBV13 to TRBJ1-5, and 8 junctional nucleotides match TRBD1. The clonotype comes from a human donor with medulloblastoma. The sequencing input was a T cell product expanded with peptides in culture. CDR3 reads: CASSLDGIRDRSSNSNQPHF. The bases are TGTGCCAGCAGCTTAGATGGGATTAGGGACAGGTCGAGCAATAGCAATCAGCCCCATTTT.